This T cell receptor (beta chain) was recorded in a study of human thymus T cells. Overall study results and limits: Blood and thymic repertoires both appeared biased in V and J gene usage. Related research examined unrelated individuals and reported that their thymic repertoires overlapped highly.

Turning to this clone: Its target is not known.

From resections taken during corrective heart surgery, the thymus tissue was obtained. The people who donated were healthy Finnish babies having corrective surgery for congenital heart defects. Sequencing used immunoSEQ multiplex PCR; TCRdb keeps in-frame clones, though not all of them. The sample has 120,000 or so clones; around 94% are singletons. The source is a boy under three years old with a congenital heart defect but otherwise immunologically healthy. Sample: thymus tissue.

This CDR3 is CASRYSHSPDNSPLHF. The CDR3 DNA follows: TGTGCCAGCAGGTACTCTCACAGTCCCGATAATTCACCCCTCCACTTT. The V and J genes are TRBV5-6 and TRBJ1-6; the D is unclear. The ends were cut back, 5 bases at V and 5 bases at J, with 17 bases in the middle. Germline CDR1 reads SGHDT; CDR2 reads YYEEEE. CDR3 size: 16 residues. Variable domain in full (rest from reference TRBV5-6 and TRBJ1-6): DAGVTQSPTHLIKTRGQQVTLRCSPKSGHDTVSWYQQALGQGPQFIFQYYEEEERQRGNFPDRFSGHQFPNYSSELNVNALLLGDSALYLCASRYSHSPDNSPLHFGNGTRLTVT.